Within the sample, the clone carrying this T cell receptor beta chain is medium-sized. The record originates from a study of blood T cell repertoires in COVID-19. About the research overall: Both acute and convalescent COVID-19 samples were obtained from the United States, Italy and Spain. Sources were T cells, B-cell-depleted T cells, or PBMCs; the material itself was cDNA or gDNA.

CDR1 is MNHGY and CDR2 is SAAAGT in the germline V gene. V shed 0 bases and J shed 0 bases, with 7 bases lying between them. The CDR3 covers 15 residues. How the authors handled the data: Counts of nucleated cells, estimated from reference gene primer amplification, were obtained. Profiled with immunoSEQ multiplex PCR; TCRdb holds only in-frame clones, not every one. V, J and clone size reflect that table, while D and trimming were determined from the DNA. The repertoire holds about 140,000 clones, with 65% to 80% as singletons. The sequence was collected from a man aged 50 or older with acute or convalescent COVID-19. This sequence joins TRBV6-8 and TRBJ2-3; D is undetermined. Sequencing was carried out using peripheral blood. CDR3 protein: CASSYSAGSTDTQYF. The CDR3 DNA reads as TGTGCCAGCAGTTACTCGGCAGGTAGCACAGATACGCAGTATTTT.